Each of the 10 T cell receptor beta chains below was sequenced from the same sample in a study of blood T cell repertoires in COVID-19 (dated by TCRdb to the early 2020s). The library was built by means of the immunoSEQ multiplex PCR assay. The table was pulled from immuneACCESS by TCRdb, which kept in-frame rearrangements only. Such tables lose some clones; where checked, under half of the loss comes from unresolved V genes, and the rest has no known cause. The sample records approximately 260,000 clones, around 90% of which are singletons. The ten largest clones represent roughly 2.1% of the sample. The sample taken for sequencing was peripheral blood. The receptors derive from a man aged 45 to 65 with acute or convalescent COVID-19.

This clone was picked up one time. The CDR3 protein is CASRPGLDQETQYF. The CDR3 DNA reads as TGTGCCAGCAGGCCGGGACTTGACCAAGAGACCCAGTACTTC. This sequence joins TRBV5-4 and TRBJ2-5; TRBD2 is a possible D gene (6 bases). Germline values: CDR1 SGHNT, CDR2 YYREEE (reference sequence). With 5 bases removed from V and 0 bases from J, the gap between germline ends came to 11 bases. The CDR3 spans 14 residues.

In DNA form, the CDR3 reads TGTGCCAGCAGCCAAGGGCGCGGCGGGGGCCTATACAATGAGCAGTTCTTC. It yields the protein CASSQGRGGGLYNEQFF. The V call is TRBV3-1 (or the pseudogene TRBV3-2), the J call TRBJ2-1; the D gene is possibly TRBD2 (7 bases). Germline loops: CDR1 LGHDT, CDR2 YNNKEL (reference sequence). The V end was cut by 1 base, the J end by 4 bases, with 17 bases between. This CDR3 contains 17 residues.

This clone was observed a single time. CDR3 sequence reads: CASSTRQGGPDTQYF. For the CDR3, the DNA is TGTGCCAGTAGTACCCGACAGGGGGGGCCAGATACGCAGTATTTT. The chain has TRBV19 and TRBJ2-3; 9 nucleotides agree with TRBD1. Germline V gives CDR1 LNHDA, CDR2 SQIVND (reference sequence). Unmatched junction bases numbered 6, after V lost 4 bases and J lost 4 bases. The CDR3 is made up of 15 amino acids. The full variable domain, completed using reference TRBV19 and TRBJ2-3, is DGGITQSPKYLFRKEGQNVTLSCEQNLNHDAMYWYRQDPGQGLRLIYYSQIVNDFQKGDIAEGYSVSREKKESFPLTVTSAQKNPTAFYLCASSTRQGGPDTQYFGPGTRLTVL.

This clone occurred once. This chain joins TRBV19 and TRBJ1-5; TRBD1 agrees at 8 bases. The germline V gene encodes CDR1 LNHDA and CDR2 SQIVND (reference sequence). The CDR3 spans 12 residues. V was pared by 9 bases and J by 7 bases, with 5 bases of the junction left unmatched. The CDR3 spells CASQGAWQPQHF. Here the CDR3 DNA reads TGTGCCAGCCAGGGGGCTTGGCAGCCCCAGCATTTT.

V and J are TRBV11-1 and TRBJ1-1; a weak D match, TRBD1 (5 bases). V was pared by 8 bases and J by 4 bases, with 20 bases between. This CDR3 has 15 amino acids. Germline V gene data show CDR1 as SGHAT and CDR2 as FQDESV (reference sequence). In nucleotides, the CDR3 is TGTGCCAGCGTGGGGATTGGAGGGGTTGGCACTGAAGCTTTCTTT. Translated, it gives CASVGIGGVGTEAFF.

This clone was detected only once. This chain uses TRBV2 with TRBJ1-1; TRBD1 might be the D (6 bases). Germline assignment: CDR1 SNHLY and CDR2 FYNNEI. This CDR3 is 13 amino acids long. V was clipped by 11 bases and J by 4 bases, with 17 bases between them. Written as DNA, the CDR3 is TGTGCCGTCCTACAGGGAATCGGCACTGAAGCTTTCTTT. Its protein product is CAVLQGIGTEAFF.

This clone was seen just once. The V and J genes are TRBV9 and TRBJ2-5, with TRBD2 matching over 8 bases. V was pared by 4 bases and J by 0 bases, with 11 bases of the junction left unmatched. The CDR3 has 17 residues. CDR1 and CDR2 from the germline V gene are SGDLS and YYNGEE. CDR3 amino acids: CASSPAGAGAYQETQYF. In DNA, the CDR3 is TGTGCCAGCAGCCCCGCGGGAGCGGGGGCCTACCAAGAGACCCAGTACTTC.

The chain is built from TRBV5-1 and TRBJ2-1; perhaps TRBD2 as D (5 bases). V lost 0 bases to trimming and J lost 6 bases, with 16 bases between them. Germline CDR1 and CDR2: SGHRS and YFSETQ. CDR3 length: 16 residues. For the CDR3, the DNA is TGCGCCAGCAGCTTGGTCCTAGCCCAACTATTCAATGAGCAGTTCTTC. As protein: CASSLVLAQLFNEQFF. Complete variable domain (other parts from reference TRBV5-1 and TRBJ2-1): KAGVTQTPRYLIKTRGQQVTLSCSPISGHRSVSWYQQTPGQGLQFLFEYFSETQRNKGNFPGRFSGRQFSNSRSEMNVSTLELGDSALYLCASSLVLAQLFNEQFFGPGTRLTVL.

Note on this clone: Other DNA sequences in the sample encode the same CDR3. The gene calls are TRBV11-2 and TRBJ2-2; D is unresolved. With 0 bases removed from V and 6 bases from J, the gap between germline ends came to 5 bases. This CDR3 spans 13 amino acids. CDR1 SGHAT and CDR2 FQNNGV come from the germline V gene. This CDR3 is CASSLESAGELFF. The CDR3 nucleotides read TGTGCCAGCAGCTTAGAGTCTGCCGGGGAGCTGTTTTTT.

The chain links TRBV9 to TRBJ1-3; the D is unclear. Germline V gene data show CDR1 as SGDLS and CDR2 as YYNGEE. The CDR3 loop spans 16 amino acids. V lost 0 bases to trimming and J lost 2 bases, with 12 bases between them. CDR3 region: CASSVGSAAAGNTIYF. CDR3 nucleotide sequence: TGTGCCAGCAGCGTAGGCTCGGCCGCGGCTGGAAACACCATATATTTT.